This T cell receptor beta chain is from a study of cytomegalovirus exposure and HLA in healthy donors. Repertoires were generated with immunoSEQ multiplex PCR, while TCRdb's copy carries only in-frame clones and drops some. The table records over 200,000 clones, approximately 87% of them present only once. This CDR3 is 13 amino acids long. Germline CDR1 reads MGHDK; CDR2 reads SYGVNS. V lost 5 bases and J 2 bases, leaving 7 bases between the germline ends. Points from the study as a whole: Rarity held for most TCR sequences, but there were some public TCRs that occurred in many donors.

On this clone: The antigen is unknown.

The sample was PBMCs. This receptor was identified in a woman aged 18-29 years in good health and CMV-seronegative. The V gene is TRBV25-1, the J gene TRBJ1-3, with D unresolved. CDR3 residues: CASSLEPGNTIYF. As DNA, the CDR3 is TGTGCCAGCAGTCTAGAACCTGGAAACACCATATATTTT.